What follows are 25 T cell receptor beta chains derived from one specimen sequenced in a study of graft-versus-host responses after intestinal transplantation. Method: immunoSEQ multiplex PCR; TCRdb's copy keeps in-frame clones and lacks some. The sample consists of 40,000 or so clones, approximately 96% of them appearing once. This specimen consisted of PBMCs, obtained 16 days after intestinal transplant. These receptor sequences come from a human patient who received an intestinal transplant, so some T cells may come from the graft donor.

The rearrangement links TRBV19 to TRBJ2-7; D ambiguous. Germline V CDR1 and CDR2: LNHDA, SQIVND (reference sequence). The CDR3 sequence is 11 residues long. Trimming pared 8 bases from V and 1 base from J, leaving 6 bases between. CDR3 nucleotide sequence: TGTGCCAGTCAAGCGTCCTACGAGCAGTACTTC. Translating gives CASQASYEQYF. Full variable domain (outside the CDR3, taken from reference TRBV19 and TRBJ2-7): DGGITQSPKYLFRKEGQNVTLSCEQNLNHDAMYWYRQDPGQGLRLIYYSQIVNDFQKGDIAEGYSVSREKKESFPLTVTSAQKNPTAFYLCASQASYEQYFGPGTRLTVT.

The chain couples TRBV5-1 to TRBJ2-1; TRBD2 might be the D (6 bases). Per the germline V gene, CDR1 is SGHRS and CDR2 is YFSETQ. The CDR3 sequence is 15 residues long. V was clipped by 4 bases and J by 1 base, with 12 bases between them. CDR3 coding DNA: TGCGCCAGCAGCATCGGGACTTTTTCCTACAATGAGCAGTTCTTC. It yields the protein CASSIGTFSYNEQFF.

The chain has TRBV7-9 and TRBJ2-4, with unresolved D. The V gene's germline CDR1 is SEHNR and CDR2 FQNEAQ (reference sequence). Trimming took 0 bases from V and 1 from J, leaving 10 bases between them. The CDR3 totals 16 residues. The CDR3 loop reads CASSLAHPGAKNIQYF. The CDR3 DNA reads TGTGCCAGCAGCTTAGCCCACCCCGGGGCCAAAAACATTCAGTACTTC.

The gene calls are TRBV9 and TRBJ2-2; D is uncertain. From germline, CDR1 is SGDLS and CDR2 YYNGEE. V dropped 3 bases and J dropped 0 bases, with 12 bases sitting between them. The CDR3 loop spans 16 amino acids. DNA for the CDR3: TGTGCCAGCAGCGCCTCCCCCACCCCGAACACCGGGGAGCTGTTTTTT. Its protein product is CASSASPTPNTGELFF.

The chain recombines TRBV28 with TRBJ1-6; 7 nucleotides match TRBD1. The CDR3 runs 15 residues. Per germline, CDR1 MDHEN and CDR2 SYDVKM. Unmatched junction bases numbered 5, after V lost 2 bases and J lost 7 bases. In DNA form, the CDR3 reads TGTGCCAGCAGTTTAAAAGACAGGGAAAATTCACCCCTCCACTTT. This translates into CASSLKDRENSPLHF.

This sequence joins TRBV30 and TRBJ2-7; a possible D gene is TRBD1 (6 bases). The CDR3 is 11 amino acids. Trimming cost V 0 bases and J 6 bases, with 6 bases left between them. The V gene's germline CDR1 is GTSNPN and CDR2 SVGIG (reference sequence). The CDR3 region is CAWSVQGEQYF. The CDR3 bases are TGTGCCTGGAGTGTACAGGGCGAGCAGTACTTC.

The chain has TRBV7-3 and TRBJ2-3; TRBD2 matches at 8 bases. The CDR3 runs 16 residues. Trimming took 3 bases from V and 3 from J; bases not matched to a gene: 8. The germline V gene has CDR1 SGHTA and CDR2 FQGTGA. In nucleotides, the CDR3 is TGTGCCAGCAGCTTTGGACTAGCAGATACTACAGATACGCAGTATTTT. This translates into CASSFGLADTTDTQYF.

The V and J genes are TRBV11-3 and TRBJ1-6, with D perhaps TRBD1 (6 bases). The CDR3 covers 18 residues. V was cut by 7 bases and J by 4 bases, with 23 bases left in between. Germline values: CDR1 SGHNT, CDR2 YENEEA. The CDR3 bases are TGTGCCAGCAACGACGCACAGATCGGGGGCATATATAATTCACCCCTCCACTTT. Amino acid sequence: CASNDAQIGGIYNSPLHF.

The V and J genes are TRBV21-1 and TRBJ1-1; the table's D call of TRBD1 was not tested on the DNA. TRBV21-1 is a pseudogene locus. The CDR3 spans 14 residues. The CDR3 DNA is TGTGCCAGCAGAGCAAAAGGACAGGTTGGGACGTCTTTCTTT. Translation: CASRAKGQVGTSFF.

The chain combines TRBV28 with TRBJ2-7; perhaps TRBD1 as D (6 bases). The CDR3 runs 12 residues. Germline CDR1 and CDR2: MDHEN and SYDVKM. Trimming took 6 bases from V and 6 from J, leaving 12 bases between them. For the CDR3, the DNA is TGTGCCAGCAGCCCGCGAGGGGGCGAGCAGTACTTC. Translating it yields CASSPRGGEQYF.

The V gene is TRBV27, the J gene TRBJ1-1, with D possibly being TRBD1 (5 bases). V was clipped by 8 bases and J by 0 bases, with 19 bases between them. The germline V gene encodes CDR1 MNHEY and CDR2 SMNVEV (reference sequence). The CDR3 spans 16 residues. CDR3 residues: CASLTGTPGMNTEAFF. CDR3 sequence (DNA): TGTGCCAGCCTCACCGGGACCCCCGGGATGAACACTGAAGCTTTCTTT.

The chain combines TRBV2 with TRBJ2-5, with 11 positions matching TRBD1. V gave up 6 bases and J gave up 2 bases; unmatched junction bases: 2. The germline V gene has CDR1 SNHLY and CDR2 FYNNEI. This CDR3 comprises 14 residues. DNA of the CDR3: TGTGCCAGCAGGAGGGACAGGGGGCAAGAGACCCAGTACTTC. This translates into CASRRDRGQETQYF.

This CDR3 reads CASSPWTSGTDTQYF. The CDR3, as DNA: TGTGCCAGCTCACCATGGACTAGCGGCACAGATACGCAGTATTTT. The rearrangement links TRBV18 to TRBJ2-3, with 9 positions matching TRBD2. The junction had 1 base not matched to a gene; V was cut back by 2 bases and J by 1 base. This CDR3 is built from 15 residues. Germline V gene lookup returns CDR1 KGHSH and CDR2 LQKENI.

The CDR3 coding sequence is TGCGCCAGCAGCCGCGAACGGCAGAACACTGAAGCTTTCTTT. This codes for CASSRERQNTEAFF. The V call is TRBV4-3, the J call TRBJ1-1; D gene uncertain. This CDR3 spans 14 amino acids. The germline V and J ends were trimmed by 4 bases and 1 base, with 10 bases remaining between them. Germline lookup yields CDR1 LGHNA and CDR2 YSLEER.

V usage is TRBV9 and J usage is TRBJ2-1; 10 bases agree with TRBD2. Germline V gives CDR1 SGDLS, CDR2 YYNGEE. V gave up 5 bases and J gave up 9 bases; unmatched junction bases: 8. The CDR3 is made up of 14 amino acids. CDR3 protein: CASRGLAGEGEQFF. Here the CDR3 DNA reads TGTGCCAGCAGGGGTCTAGCGGGAGAGGGTGAGCAGTTCTTC.

The chain uses TRBV6-4 and TRBJ2-3; D gene unclear. Germline CDR1 reads MRHNA; CDR2 reads SNTAGT. The CDR3 is 15 amino acids. V was shortened by 7 bases and J by 2 bases, with 16 bases between the two germline ends. CDR3 amino acids: CASTPGGSITDTQYF. CDR3 bases: TGTGCCAGCACCCCCGGCGGATCAATCACAGATACGCAGTATTTT.

The chain has TRBV28 and TRBJ2-7; 9 nucleotides line up with TRBD1. V was clipped by 10 bases and J by 9 bases; unmatched bases: 13. The CDR3 has 13 residues. Germline lookup yields CDR1 MDHEN and CDR2 SYDVKM. The CDR3 loop is CATEGTGPHGQYF. The CDR3 DNA follows: TGTGCCACCGAAGGGACAGGGCCCCACGGGCAGTACTTC. Supplemented by reference TRBV28 and TRBJ2-7, the full variable domain reads DVKVTQSSRYLVKRTGEKVFLECVQDMDHENMFWYRQDPGLGLRLIYFSYDVKMKEKGDIPEGYSVSREKKERFSLILESASTNQTSMYLCATEGTGPHGQYFGPGTRLTVT.

The sample holds a few counts of this clone. The V and J genes are TRBV19 and TRBJ2-3; maybe TRBD1 (5 bases). The germline CDR1 and CDR2 sequences are LNHDA and SQIVND (reference sequence). This CDR3 contains 15 residues. Trimming pared 3 bases from V and 6 bases from J, leaving 16 bases between. CDR3 region: CASSIRQSVMDTQYF. The CDR3 nucleotides are TGTGCCAGTAGTATCAGACAGAGTGTCATGGATACGCAGTATTTT.

This chain uses TRBV5-4 with TRBJ2-7, with a weak D call TRBD2 (6 bases). The CDR3 extends over 14 amino acids. V lost 2 bases and J lost 4, with 13 bases in between. CDR1 and CDR2 from the germline V gene are SGHNT and YYREEE (reference sequence). CDR3 bases: TGTGCCAGCAGCTTTGGAGGACGGGGGTACGAGCAGTACTTC. Its translation is CASSFGGRGYEQYF.

The rearrangement links TRBV15 to TRBJ2-1, with D perhaps being TRBD1 or TRBD2 (5 bases each). This CDR3 is built from 16 residues. Germline assignment: CDR1 LNHNV and CDR2 YYDKDF (reference sequence). Trimming left V 0 bases short and J 0 bases short, with 9 bases between. The CDR3 nucleotides read TGTGCCACCAGCAGAGATTGGGGGTCCTCCTACAATGAGCAGTTCTTC. Translated: CATSRDWGSSYNEQFF. Together with reference TRBV15 and TRBJ2-1, the CDR3 gives the full variable domain: DAMVIQNPRYQVTQFGKPVTLSCSQTLNHNVMYWYQQKSSQAPKLLFHYYDKDFNNEADTPDNFQSRRPNTSFCFLDIRSPGLGDTAMYLCATSRDWGSSYNEQFFGPGTRLTVL.

The rearrangement joins TRBV4-2 to TRBJ2-3; 8 positions match TRBD2. Trimming removed 0 bases from V and 5 bases from J; junction bases left unmatched: 10. Germline V lookup: CDR1 LGHNA, CDR2 YNFKEQ. The CDR3 is 17 residues long. The CDR3 is CASSQDLSGSWLDTQYF. In DNA, the CDR3 is TGTGCCAGCAGCCAAGATCTAAGCGGGAGTTGGCTAGATACGCAGTATTTT.

The rearrangement uses TRBV7-9 and TRBJ1-5; weak D call: TRBD1 (5 bases). Germline CDR1 reads SEHNR; CDR2 reads FQNEAQ (reference sequence). The length of the CDR3 is 14 residues. V lost 1 base, J lost 6 bases, and 10 bases lay in between. The DNA for the CDR3 is TGTGCCAGCAGCTTAGACGGGGGGAGTCAGCCCCAGCATTTT. It encodes CASSLDGGSQPQHF.

The chain has TRBV10-1 and TRBJ2-1; 13 positions agree with TRBD2. This CDR3 region has 17 residues. Germline CDR1 reads WNHNN; CDR2 reads SYGVQD (reference sequence). Losses at the gene ends were 2 bases for V and 2 bases for J; bases not matched to a gene: 3. CDR3 in amino acids: CASSESGLAGAYNEQFF. DNA of the CDR3: TGCGCCAGCAGTGAGAGCGGACTAGCGGGAGCCTACAATGAGCAGTTCTTC.

The chain uses TRBV6-5 and TRBJ1-1, with TRBD1 as a possible D gene (5 bases). The V end lost 5 bases, the J end lost 6 bases, and 19 bases lay between the germline ends. This CDR3 is built from 15 residues. Germline CDR1 and CDR2: MNHEY and SVGAGI. The CDR3 region is CASSRIQEARAEAFF. CDR3 DNA: TGTGCCAGCAGTCGGATACAGGAGGCTAGGGCTGAAGCTTTCTTT.

The gene calls are TRBV18 and TRBJ1-4; a weak D match, TRBD1 (5 bases). With 3 bases removed from V and 1 base from J, the gap between germline ends came to 15 bases. Per the germline V gene, CDR1 is KGHSH and CDR2 is LQKENI. The CDR3 sequence is 17 residues long. CDR3 residues: CASSPRGEVGTNEKLFF. The DNA for the CDR3 is TGTGCCAGCTCACCCCGAGGGGAAGTGGGAACTAATGAAAAACTGTTTTTT.